This T cell receptor (beta chain) appears in the sequencing data of a study of shared clonotypes between healthy human individuals. Overall study context: With ages of 18 to 49, the donors were two women and a few men.

For genomic DNA, unsorted samples relied on some 100 million PBMCs. Clones were sequenced by immunoSEQ multiplex PCR, and TCRdb holds only the in-frame ones, with some missing. The table shows 450,000 to 600,000 clones, with 60% to 85% occurring only once. The CDR3 totals 14 residues. Trimming took 3 bases from V and 4 from J; bases not matched to a gene: 6. Germline loops: CDR1 MNHNS, CDR2 SASEGT. This rearrangement joins TRBV6-1 to TRBJ2-7, with 7 bases aligning to TRBD2. This receptor was obtained from a middle-aged woman in good health. Some clones in this sample may be carry-over from other donors' samples. Sequenced sample: PBMCs. The DNA for the CDR3 is TGTGCCAGCAGTGACTGGCGGGAGTTGTACGAGCAGTACTTC. This sequence encodes CASSDWRELYEQYF.